The rows below give T cell receptor beta chains drawn from one sample of a study of response to subunit inactivated influenza vaccine. From the RT-PCR reads, TCRdb called clonotypes with MiXCR, one entry per CDR3 protein. The repertoire holds about 780,000 distinct CDR3 sequences, with roughly 18% as singletons. Here the sequenced sample was PBMCs from blood, taken 5 days after vaccination. Every receptor here comes from a man aged 45-65 years who received an inactivated influenza vaccine. CDR3s include the opening cysteine and the closing phenylalanine or tryptophan. D genes are given only for firm matches. Clone size, where shown, is once, few, many, or a class for clones that have expanded.

CDR3nt,CDR3aa,j_gene,abundance,d_gene,v_gene
TGTGCCAGCAGCTTAGACCCCCTCCCCTACGAGCAGTACTTC,CASSLDPLPYEQYF,TRBJ2-7,.,.,TRBV7-2
TGTGCCAGCAGCAAATCCGGGACATCTTACACTGAAGCTTTCTTT,CASSKSGTSYTEAFF,TRBJ1-1,.,.,TRBV7-2
TGTGCCAGCAGCTTAACAGGACAGGGGGCAAAACCCCCTTTGTATGGCTACACCTTC,CASSLTGQGAKPPLYGYTF,TRBJ1-2,.,TRBD1,TRBV5-4
TGTGCCAGCAGCTTAGGTGGCATCTACACAGATACGCAGTATTTT,CASSLGGIYTDTQYF,TRBJ2-3,few,.,TRBV7-2
TGTGCCAGCAGCTTATCCGGGACAGGGAGGAATTCACCCCTCCACTTT,CASSLSGTGRNSPLHF,TRBJ1-6,.,TRBD1,TRBV7-9
TGCGCCAGCACCGGGACAGTGAACACTGAAGCTTTCTTT,CASTGTVNTEAFF,TRBJ1-1,few,TRBD1,TRBV5-1
TGTGCCAGCAGTGACCAGGGCATGGCAAGGGCCTACTATGGCTACACCTTC,CASSDQGMARAYYGYTF,TRBJ1-2,many,.,TRBV6-1
TGTGCCACCAGTGATGGTCCGGGGTTCGAGACCCAGTACTTC,CATSDGPGFETQYF,TRBJ2-5,few,.,TRBV24-1
TGTGCCAGCTCACCATCAGGGGGAGACTACAATCAGCCCCAGCATTTT,CASSPSGGDYNQPQHF,TRBJ1-5,.,TRBD1,TRBV18
TGTGCCAGCAGCCAAGGTGTGCAGGGTGAAGCTTTCTTT,CASSQGVQGEAFF,TRBJ1-1,few,.,TRBV7-9
TGTGCCAGCAGCGTTCTCGGGACACCTACCTACGAGCAGTACTTC,CASSVLGTPTYEQYF,TRBJ2-7,.,.,TRBV12-3/TRBV12-4
TGCAGTGCTAGAGATCTCGTACTAGGGGACTACAATGAGCAGTTCTTC,CSARDLVLGDYNEQFF,TRBJ2-1,few,.,TRBV20-1
TGTGCCAGCAGGCTGACTAGCGGGACAGATACGCAGTATTTT,CASRLTSGTDTQYF,TRBJ2-3,many,TRBD2,TRBV12-3/TRBV12-4
TGTGCCAGCAGCCCCAATCTAGCGAGCAATGAGCAGTTCTTC,CASSPNLASNEQFF,TRBJ2-1,.,.,TRBV7-6
TGTGCCAGCAGCTCCTGGACGGAGGCGGCGACCCAGTACTTC,CASSSWTEAATQYF,TRBJ2-5,few,.,TRBV5-6
TGCAGTGCTAGGGGACAGGGGAGAAACACCGGGGAGCTGTTTTTT,CSARGQGRNTGELFF,TRBJ2-2,few,TRBD1,TRBV20-1
TGCAGCGCGGGGACAGGGGGGACCGGGGAGCTGTTTTTT,CSAGTGGTGELFF,TRBJ2-2,many,TRBD1,TRBV29-1
TGCGCCAGCAGCCCCGGCGCCATCCAAGAGACCCAGTACTTC,CASSPGAIQETQYF,TRBJ2-5,.,.,TRBV5-1
TGCGCCAGCAGCTTGGTTGAGGGAGGGCCACGCGAGCAGTACTTC,CASSLVEGGPREQYF,TRBJ2-7,few,TRBD2,TRBV5-1
TGTGCCAGCCACTCGTCCGGGGTTGGCGATACGCAGTATTTT,CASHSSGVGDTQYF,TRBJ2-3,few,.,TRBV5-5
TGTGCCAGCAGTGCTCCGGGACAGCAGAACACTGAAGCTTTCTTT,CASSAPGQQNTEAFF,TRBJ1-1,.,TRBD1,TRBV6-1
TGCAGCGTTAATCGGGGGGGCCGGGAGACCCAGTACTTC,CSVNRGGRETQYF,TRBJ2-5,few,TRBD2,TRBV29-1
TGTGCCAGCAGGATAGACGAGACCCAGTACTTC,CASRIDETQYF,TRBJ2-5,.,.,TRBV2
TGTGCCAGCAGCTTAGCCGGGACTAGCGGATACGAGCAGTACTTC,CASSLAGTSGYEQYF,TRBJ2-7,many,TRBD2,TRBV7-2
TGTGCCAGCAGCCAAGCCGACACTGGACAGGCCCAGTTCTTC,CASSQADTGQAQFF,TRBJ2-1,.,TRBD1,TRBV3-1
TGTGCCAGCAGCGTCCGAGAATACGAGACCCAGTACTTC,CASSVREYETQYF,TRBJ2-5,.,.,TRBV9
TGCAGTGCTAGGCAGGGGTTATTGGATGAGCAGTTCTTC,CSARQGLLDEQFF,TRBJ2-1,.,.,TRBV20-1
TGTGCCAGCAGCTCGAGGGGGCGGGGGATTTACAATGAGCAGTTCTTC,CASSSRGRGIYNEQFF,TRBJ2-1,many,.,TRBV7-2
TGTGCCAGCAGTGAATGGACCCGGGGGGGCGAGACCCAGTACTTC,CASSEWTRGGETQYF,TRBJ2-5,few,TRBD2,TRBV25-1
TGTGCCAGCAGTTCTAGTTACCAGAGTACGCAGTATTTT,CASSSSYQSTQYF,TRBJ2-3,.,.,TRBV12-3/TRBV12-4
TGTGCCAGCAGCCCTCGGGGACAGGTGAACACCGGGGAGCTGTTTTTT,CASSPRGQVNTGELFF,TRBJ2-2,.,TRBD1,TRBV5-5
TGTGCCAGCAGCTTAGAGACGAGCACAGATACGCAGTATTTT,CASSLETSTDTQYF,TRBJ2-3,.,.,TRBV5-4